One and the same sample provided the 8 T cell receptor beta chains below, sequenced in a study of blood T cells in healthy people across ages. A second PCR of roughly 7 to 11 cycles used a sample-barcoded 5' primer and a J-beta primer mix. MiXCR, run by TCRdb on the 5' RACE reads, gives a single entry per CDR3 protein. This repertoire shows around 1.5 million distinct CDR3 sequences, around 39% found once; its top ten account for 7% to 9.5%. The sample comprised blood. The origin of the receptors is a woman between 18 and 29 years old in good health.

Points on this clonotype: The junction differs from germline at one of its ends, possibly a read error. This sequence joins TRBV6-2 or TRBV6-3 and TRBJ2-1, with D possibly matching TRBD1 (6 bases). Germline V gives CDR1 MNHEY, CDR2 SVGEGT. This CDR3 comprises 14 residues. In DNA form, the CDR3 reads TGTGCCGGCAGTTCCCAGGGGTCGTACAATGAGCAGTTCTTC. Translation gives CAGSSQGSYNEQFF.

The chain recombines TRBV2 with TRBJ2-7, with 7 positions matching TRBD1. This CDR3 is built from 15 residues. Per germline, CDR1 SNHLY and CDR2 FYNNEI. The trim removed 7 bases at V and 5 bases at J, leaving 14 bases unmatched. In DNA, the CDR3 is TGTGCCAGCAAAGAGGAGACAGGGTACATCCACGAGCAGTACTTC. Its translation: CASKEETGYIHEQYF.

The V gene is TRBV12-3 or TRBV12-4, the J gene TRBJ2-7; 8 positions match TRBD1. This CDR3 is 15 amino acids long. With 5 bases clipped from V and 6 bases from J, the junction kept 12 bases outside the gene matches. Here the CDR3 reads CASSPARGPKGEQYF. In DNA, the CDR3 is TGTGCCAGCAGTCCCGCCAGGGGGCCTAAGGGCGAGCAGTACTTC.

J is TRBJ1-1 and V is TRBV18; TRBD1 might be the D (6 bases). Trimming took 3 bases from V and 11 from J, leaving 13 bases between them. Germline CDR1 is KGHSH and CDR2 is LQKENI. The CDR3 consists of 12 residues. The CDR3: CASSPDSQEAFF. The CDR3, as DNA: TGTGCCAGCTCACCGGACAGCCAGGAGGCTTTCTTT.

CDR3 sequence reads: CAINQGRGDQETQYF. CDR3 nucleotide sequence: TGTGCCATCAATCAGGGTCGCGGGGACCAAGAGACCCAGTACTTC. This chain connects TRBV10-3 to TRBJ2-5; TRBD2 is a possible D gene (6 bases). CDR3 length: 15 residues. Trimming shortened V by 7 bases and J by 0 bases, and 15 bases separated the two germline ends. CDR1 ENHRY and CDR2 SYGVKD come from the germline V gene.

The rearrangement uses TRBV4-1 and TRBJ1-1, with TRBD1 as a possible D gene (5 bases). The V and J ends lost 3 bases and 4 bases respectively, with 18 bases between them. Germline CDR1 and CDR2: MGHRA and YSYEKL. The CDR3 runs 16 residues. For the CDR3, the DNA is TGCGCCAGCAGCCAGGGAGGACACACCCGGGGCACTGAAGCTTTCTTT. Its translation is CASSQGGHTRGTEAFF.

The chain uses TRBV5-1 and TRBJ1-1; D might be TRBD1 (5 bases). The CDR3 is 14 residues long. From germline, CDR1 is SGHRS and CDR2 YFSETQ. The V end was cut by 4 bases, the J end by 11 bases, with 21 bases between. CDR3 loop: CASSTRGARDDAFF. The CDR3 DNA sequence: TGCGCCAGCAGCACCCGAGGGGCTCGCGACGATGCTTTCTTT.

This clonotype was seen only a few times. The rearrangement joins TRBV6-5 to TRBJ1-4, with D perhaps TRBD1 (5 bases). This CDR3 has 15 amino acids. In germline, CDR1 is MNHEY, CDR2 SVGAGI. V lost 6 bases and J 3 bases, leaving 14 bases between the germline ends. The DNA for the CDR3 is TGTGCCAGCAGCCCCACTGGGGGGGCTAATGAAAAACTGTTTTTT. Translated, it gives CASSPTGGANEKLFF.